The clone carrying this T cell receptor (beta chain) came up many times. Its cognate antigen is unknown. A second roughly 6 to 11 cycle PCR used barcoded and J-beta primers. TCRdb used MiXCR to reprocess the 5' RACE reads, holding one entry per CDR3 protein. The table has 650,000 to 700,000 distinct CDR3 sequences, approximately 29% seen once; the top ten hold over 15%. The data belong to a study of blood T cells in healthy people across ages. Findings and caveats of the study: A strong correlation was found between TCR beta diversity and the percentage of naive T cells. PBMCs went unsorted, and a conclusive naive versus antigen-experienced comparison was therefore prevented.

Germline V gene data show CDR1 as MNHEY and CDR2 as SVGEGT. V was cut by 6 bases and J by 2 bases, with 13 bases left in between. CDR3 size: 14 residues. Those donating, healthy Caucasian individuals from Russia, were aged roughly 6 to 95. Sequencing was done on a sample of blood. The chain is built from TRBV6-2 or TRBV6-3 and TRBJ1-2; D might be TRBD1 (6 bases). The sequence derives from a woman of 80 years or more in good health. Here the CDR3 DNA reads TGTGCCAGCAGCCCAGGACAGCCGAACTATGGCTACACCTTC. Its protein is CASSPGQPNYGYTF.